This T cell receptor (beta chain) comes out of a study of patients and donors after allogeneic stem cell transplantation. The V gene's germline CDR1 is DFQATT and CDR2 SNEGSKA (reference sequence). The CDR3 totals 13 residues. Between the trimmed V and J ends, which lost 6 bases and 0 bases, there was a span of 8 bases. TCRdb re-called the RT-PCR reads through MiXCR, storing one row per CDR3 protein. Of hundreds of thousands of distinct CDR3 sequences listed, approximately 16% are singletons. The sequence derives from a human donor who was either an allogeneic HSCT recipient or a stem cell or donor lymphocyte infusion donor (not recorded which). It is not recorded whose cells these are; they may come from a transplant donor. The sample consisted of blood, either unsorted or a sorted T cell fraction (not recorded which). The chain employs TRBV20-1 and TRBJ1-4, with no clear D. The CDR3 DNA follows: TGCAGTGCACAACCCGCAACTAATGAAAAACTGTTTTTT. Protein product: CSAQPATNEKLFF.